This T cell receptor (beta chain) originates from a study of T-cell reconstitution after alpha-beta-depleted transplantation in children. Whole-study findings and limits: The high TCRbeta diversity at day 60 in some patients came from surviving recipient T cells and thymic progenitors.

With V trimmed by 2 bases and J by 0 bases, 5 bases remained unmatched. The length of the CDR3 is 15 residues. Germline V gives CDR1 SGHNT, CDR2 YYREEE (reference sequence). For this clonotype: Its antigen is undetermined.

The TCRbeta library incorporated unique molecular identifiers. Each CDR3 protein is one row after TCRdb ran MiXCR on the PCR reads. Of thousands of distinct CDR3 sequences in the sample, 9.1% were seen once. This TCR derives from a male patient aged 2-15 years who had a stem cell transplant for acute lymphoblastic leukemia, so the T cells may come from the graft donor. The sample in question was PBMCs, mostly from graft donor cells, obtained 180 days after TCRalphabeta/CD19-depleted stem cell transplant. J is TRBJ2-7 and V is TRBV5-4; the match to TRBD2 covers 7 bases. CDR3 protein: CASSFEAGRSYEQYF. CDR3 DNA: TGTGCCAGCAGCTTCGAAGCGGGACGCTCCTACGAGCAGTACTTC.